This T cell receptor (beta chain) was identified during a study of blood T cells in healthy people across ages. Every donor contributed 7.5 to 10 milliliters of peripheral blood by blood draw. V lost 5 bases and J lost 0, with 11 bases in between. Germline CDR1 reads SGHTA; CDR2 reads FQGNSA. The CDR3 spans 14 residues. With a J-beta primer mix and a sample-barcoded 5' primer, a second PCR ran roughly 7 to 11 cycles. TCRdb fed the 5' RACE reads into MiXCR, producing one record per CDR3 protein. The profile shows roughly 1.9 million distinct CDR3 sequences, 39% of them singletons. The TCR sequence derives from a human donor in good health. V gene TRBV7-2 combines with J gene TRBJ2-7, with D perhaps matching TRBD1 (6 bases). Sequenced: blood. The CDR3 protein is CASSIDRSSYEQYF. CDR3 nucleotides: TGTGCCAGCAGCATAGACAGGAGCTCCTACGAGCAGTACTTC.